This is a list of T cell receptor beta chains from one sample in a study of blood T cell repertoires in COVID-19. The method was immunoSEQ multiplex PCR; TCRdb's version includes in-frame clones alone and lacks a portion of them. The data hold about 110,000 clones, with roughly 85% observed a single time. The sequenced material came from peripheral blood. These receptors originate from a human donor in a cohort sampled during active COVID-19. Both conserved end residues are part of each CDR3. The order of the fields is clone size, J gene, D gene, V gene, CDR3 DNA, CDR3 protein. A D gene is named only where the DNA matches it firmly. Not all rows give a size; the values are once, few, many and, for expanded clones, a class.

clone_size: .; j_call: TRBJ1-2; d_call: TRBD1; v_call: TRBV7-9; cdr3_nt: TGTGCCAGCAGCGCCAACAGGGGTTTGGGCTACACCTTC; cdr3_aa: CASSANRGLGYTF
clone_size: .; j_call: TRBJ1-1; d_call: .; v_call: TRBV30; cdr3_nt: TGTGCCTGGACTAATCAGGGATATAATGCTGAAGCTTTCTTT; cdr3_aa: CAWTNQGYNAEAFF
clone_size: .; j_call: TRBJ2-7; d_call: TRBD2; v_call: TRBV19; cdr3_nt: TGTGCCAGTAGTATGCGGACTAGCGGTCGGCACTACGAGCAGTACTTC; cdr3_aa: CASSMRTSGRHYEQYF
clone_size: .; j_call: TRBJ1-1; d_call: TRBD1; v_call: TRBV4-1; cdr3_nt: TGCGCCAGCAGCCGGGGACAGGGAGGCGCTGAAGCTTTCTTT; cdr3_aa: CASSRGQGGAEAFF
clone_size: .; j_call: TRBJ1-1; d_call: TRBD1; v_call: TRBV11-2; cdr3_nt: TGTGCCAGCAGCCGACCAGGGGGAACTGAAGCTTTCTTT; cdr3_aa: CASSRPGGTEAFF
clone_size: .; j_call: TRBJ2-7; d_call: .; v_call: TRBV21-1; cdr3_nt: TGTGCCAGCAGCACCTACAGGGGGGACTCCTACGAGCAGTACTTC; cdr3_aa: CASSTYRGDSYEQYF
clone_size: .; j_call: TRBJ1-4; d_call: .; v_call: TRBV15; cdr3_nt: TGTGCCACCAGCAGAGAATACACGATGGAGGAAAAACTGTTTTTT; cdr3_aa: CATSREYTMEEKLFF
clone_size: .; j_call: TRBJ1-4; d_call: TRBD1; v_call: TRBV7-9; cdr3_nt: TGTGCCAGCAGCTTATCCCCGGACAGGGTATTTAGAGAAAAACTGTTTTTT; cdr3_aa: CASSLSPDRVFREKLFF
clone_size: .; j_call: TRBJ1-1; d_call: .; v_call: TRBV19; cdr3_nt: TGTGCCAGTAGTCCCCATGGTCGGCAGGCGGAGGGTCACTTT; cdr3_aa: CASSPHGRQAEGHF
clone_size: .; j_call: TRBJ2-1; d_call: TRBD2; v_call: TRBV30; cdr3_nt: TGTGCCTGGAGTCGCGGGACTAGCGGGTCGAGGGGCGAGCAGTTCTTC; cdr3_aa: CAWSRGTSGSRGEQFF
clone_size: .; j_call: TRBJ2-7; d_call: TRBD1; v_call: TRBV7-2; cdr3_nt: TGTGCCAGCAGCTTAGCGAACAGGGGAGACTACGAGCAGTACTTC; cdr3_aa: CASSLANRGDYEQYF
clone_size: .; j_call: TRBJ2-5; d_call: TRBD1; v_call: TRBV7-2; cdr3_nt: TGTGCCAGCAGCCCACCGTCGACAGGGGGTCAAGAGACCCAGTACTTC; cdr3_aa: CASSPPSTGGQETQYF
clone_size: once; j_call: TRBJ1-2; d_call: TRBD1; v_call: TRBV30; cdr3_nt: TGTGCCTGGACCCAACAGGGGAGTTATGGCTACACCTTC; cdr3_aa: CAWTQQGSYGYTF
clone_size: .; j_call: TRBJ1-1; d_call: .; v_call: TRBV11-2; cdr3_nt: TGTGCCAGCAGCCAACAACAGGGTCGCACTGAAGCTTTCTTT; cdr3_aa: CASSQQQGRTEAFF
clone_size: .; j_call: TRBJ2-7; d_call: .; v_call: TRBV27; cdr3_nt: TGTGCCAGCAGTCCCGGGGTAGGCGAGCAGTACTTC; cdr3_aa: CASSPGVGEQYF
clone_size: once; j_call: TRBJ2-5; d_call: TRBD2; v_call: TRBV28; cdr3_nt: TGTGCCAGCAGAATTAGCGGGTTCCAAGAGACCCAGTACTTC; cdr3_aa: CASRISGFQETQYF
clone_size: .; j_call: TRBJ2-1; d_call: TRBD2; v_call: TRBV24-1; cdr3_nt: TGTGCCACCAGTGATATCGGACTAGCGGGGGGTAAAAATGAGCAGTTCTTC; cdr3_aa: CATSDIGLAGGKNEQFF
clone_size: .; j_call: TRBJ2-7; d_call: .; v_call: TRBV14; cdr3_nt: TGTGCCAGCAGCCAAGAAACACAGCCCTACGAGCAGTACTTC; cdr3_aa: CASSQETQPYEQYF
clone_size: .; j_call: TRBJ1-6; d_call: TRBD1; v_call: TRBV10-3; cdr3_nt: TGTGCCATCAGCCTTGGGACAGGGTTGAATTCACCCCTCCACTTT; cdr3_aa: CAISLGTGLNSPLHF
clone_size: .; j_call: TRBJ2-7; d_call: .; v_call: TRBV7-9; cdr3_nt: TGTGCCAGCAGCTTACTCACGGACTACTACGAGCAGTACTTC; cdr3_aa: CASSLLTDYYEQYF
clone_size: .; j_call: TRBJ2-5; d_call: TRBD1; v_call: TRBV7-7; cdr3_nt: TGTGCTAGCAGCTTAGGACAGGGAAGCCTTCAAGAGACCCAGTACTTC; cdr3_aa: CASSLGQGSLQETQYF
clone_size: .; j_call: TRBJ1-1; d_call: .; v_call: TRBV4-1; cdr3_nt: TGCGCCAGCAGCCAAGGTCTTACAGGAGTTTTGAACACTGAAGCTTTCTTT; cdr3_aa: CASSQGLTGVLNTEAFF
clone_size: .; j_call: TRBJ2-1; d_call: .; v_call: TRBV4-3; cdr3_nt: TGCGCCAGCAGCCAAGATAGCAGCTCCTACAATGAGCAGTTCTTC; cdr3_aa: CASSQDSSSYNEQFF
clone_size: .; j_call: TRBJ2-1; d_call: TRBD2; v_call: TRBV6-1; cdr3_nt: TGTGCCAGCAGTGAAGTAGGGACTAGCGGGACAGACAATGAGCAGTTCTTC; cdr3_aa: CASSEVGTSGTDNEQFF
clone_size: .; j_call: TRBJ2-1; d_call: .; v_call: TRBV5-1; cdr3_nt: TGCGCCAGCAGCTGGGGGCGTGAGGTTGAGCAGTTCTTC; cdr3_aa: CASSWGREVEQFF
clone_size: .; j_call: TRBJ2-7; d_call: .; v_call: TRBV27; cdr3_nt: TGTGCCAGCAGTTTGGGCCAGGGGAGAGCCTACGAGCAGTACTTC; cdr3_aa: CASSLGQGRAYEQYF
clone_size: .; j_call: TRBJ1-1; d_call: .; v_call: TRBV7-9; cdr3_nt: TGTGCCAGCAGCCCCCTTAGCAAAACTGAAGCTTTCTTT; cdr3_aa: CASSPLSKTEAFF
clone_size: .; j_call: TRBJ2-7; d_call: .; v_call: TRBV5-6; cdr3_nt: TGTGCCAGCAGCTTACCCAGGGATAGGGAGCAGTACTTC; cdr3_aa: CASSLPRDREQYF